The subject of this entry is one TCR beta chain. Its antigen remains unknown. This sample is drawn from a study of T cell responses to AZD1222 COVID-19 vaccine. Study background: Pooling covered second doses at about 4 or about 12 weeks. Study-wide results and limits: Unmutated regions of variants are reportedly targeted by nearly half of spike-specific TCRs. In a largely white British group with more females than males, clonal diversity was possibly underestimated. Seropositivity was recorded at baseline in only a handful of AZD1222 recipients.

TCRdb's table, derived via immunoSEQ multiplex PCR, lists solely in-frame clones and lacks some. The data contain around 100,000 clones, more than 85% of them singletons. V gave up 8 bases and J gave up 1 base, with 14 bases separating them. The length of the CDR3 is 14 residues. Looked up from germline, CDR1 is SNHLY and CDR2 is FYNNEI. The source is an adult in good health. V is TRBV2 and J is TRBJ2-5; D unresolved. Material: peripheral blood, obtained on day 0 of AZD1222 vaccination. As DNA, the CDR3 is TGTGCCAGCTACTATGGCTACAGCCAAGAGACCCAGTACTTC. Residues: CASYYGYSQETQYF.